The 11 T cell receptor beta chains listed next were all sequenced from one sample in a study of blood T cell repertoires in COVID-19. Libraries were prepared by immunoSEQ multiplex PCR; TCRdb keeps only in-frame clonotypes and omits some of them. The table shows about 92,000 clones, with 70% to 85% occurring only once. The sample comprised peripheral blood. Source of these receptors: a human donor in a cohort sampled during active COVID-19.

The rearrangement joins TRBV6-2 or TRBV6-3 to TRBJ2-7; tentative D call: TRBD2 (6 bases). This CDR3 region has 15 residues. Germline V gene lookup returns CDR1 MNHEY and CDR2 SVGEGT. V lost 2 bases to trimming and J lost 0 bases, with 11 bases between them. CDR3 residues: CASSYPDGSSYEQYF. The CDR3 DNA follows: TGTGCCAGCAGTTACCCGGACGGGAGCTCCTACGAGCAGTACTTC.

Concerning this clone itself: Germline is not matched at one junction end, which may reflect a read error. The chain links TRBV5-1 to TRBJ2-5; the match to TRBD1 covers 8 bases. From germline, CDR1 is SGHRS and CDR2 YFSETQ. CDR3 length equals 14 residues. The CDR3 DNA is TGCGCCAGCAGCTTGCAGACAGGGGAAGATACCCAGTACTTC. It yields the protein CASSLQTGEDTQYF.

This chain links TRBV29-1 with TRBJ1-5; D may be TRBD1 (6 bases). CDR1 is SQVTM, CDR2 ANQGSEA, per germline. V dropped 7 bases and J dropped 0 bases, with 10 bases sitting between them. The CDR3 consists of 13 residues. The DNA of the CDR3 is TGCAGCGGACAGGAAAATAGCAATCAGCCCCAGCATTTT. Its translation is CSGQENSNQPQHF.

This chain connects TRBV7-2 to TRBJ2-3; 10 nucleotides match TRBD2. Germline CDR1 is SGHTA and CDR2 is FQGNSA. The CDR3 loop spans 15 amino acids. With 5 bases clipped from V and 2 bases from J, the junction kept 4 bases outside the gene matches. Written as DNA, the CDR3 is TGTGCCAGCAGCCCAGCGGGGGGGCTCACAGATACGCAGTATTTT. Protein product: CASSPAGGLTDTQYF.

The CDR3 loop reads CASSDGPGVAEAFF. CDR3 coding DNA: TGTGCCAGCAGTGACGGACCAGGGGTCGCTGAAGCTTTCTTT. The rearrangement links TRBV6-1 to TRBJ1-1; possibly TRBD1 for D (6 bases). Trimming took off 3 bases at V and 6 bases at J, with 14 bases between the two ends. CDR1 is MNHNS and CDR2 is SASEGT in the germline V gene. The length of the CDR3 is 14 residues.

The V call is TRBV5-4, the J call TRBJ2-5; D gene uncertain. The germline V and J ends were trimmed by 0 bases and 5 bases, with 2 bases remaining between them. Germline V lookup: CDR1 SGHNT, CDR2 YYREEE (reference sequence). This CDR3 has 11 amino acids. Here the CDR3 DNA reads TGTGCCAGCAGCTTGGCGGAGACCCAGTACTTC. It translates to CASSLAETQYF. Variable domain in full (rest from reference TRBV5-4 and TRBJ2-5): ETGVTQSPTHLIKTRGQQVTLRCSSQSGHNTVSWYQQALGQGPQFIFQYYREEENGRGNFPPRFSGLQFPNYSSELNVNALELDDSALYLCASSLAETQYFGPGTRLLVL.

CDR3 amino acids: CASNPRGSGRADETDTQYF. The DNA of the CDR3 is TGTGCCAGCAACCCCAGAGGTAGCGGGAGGGCCGATGAGACAGATACGCAGTATTTT. V usage is TRBV2 and J usage is TRBJ2-3; TRBD2 matches at 11 bases. This CDR3 is 19 amino acids long. Trimming removed 7 bases from V and 3 bases from J; junction bases left unmatched: 18. Per germline, CDR1 SNHLY and CDR2 FYNNEI.

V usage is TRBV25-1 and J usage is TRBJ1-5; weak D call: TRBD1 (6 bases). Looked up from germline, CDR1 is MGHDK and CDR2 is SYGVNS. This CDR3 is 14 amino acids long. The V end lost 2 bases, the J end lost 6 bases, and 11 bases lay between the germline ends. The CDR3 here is CASSEPGDGQPQHF. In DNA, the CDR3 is TGTGCCAGCAGTGAACCAGGGGATGGTCAGCCCCAGCATTTT.

CDR3: CASSPHPQGPNTGELFF. CDR3 coding DNA: TGCGCCAGCAGCCCCCACCCACAGGGACCGAACACCGGGGAGCTGTTTTTT. The chain is built from TRBV4-3 and TRBJ2-2; D perhaps matches TRBD1 (6 bases). CDR1 and CDR2 (germline): LGHNA, YSLEER. V was pared by 4 bases and J by 0 bases, with 15 bases between. The CDR3 runs 17 residues.

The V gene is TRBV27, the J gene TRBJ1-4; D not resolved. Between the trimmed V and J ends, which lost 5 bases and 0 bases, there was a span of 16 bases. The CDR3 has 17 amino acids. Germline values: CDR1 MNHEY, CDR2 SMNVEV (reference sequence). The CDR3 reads CASSPQRGISTNEKLFF. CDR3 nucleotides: TGTGCCAGCAGTCCTCAACGAGGGATCTCAACTAATGAAAAACTGTTTTTT.

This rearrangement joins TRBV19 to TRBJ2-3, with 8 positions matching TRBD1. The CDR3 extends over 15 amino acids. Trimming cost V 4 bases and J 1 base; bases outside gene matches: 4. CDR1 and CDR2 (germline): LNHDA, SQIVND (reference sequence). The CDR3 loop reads CASSTGGWGTDTQYF. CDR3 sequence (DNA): TGTGCCAGTAGTACAGGGGGCTGGGGCACAGATACGCAGTATTTT. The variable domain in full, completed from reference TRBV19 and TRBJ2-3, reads DGGITQSPKYLFRKEGQNVTLSCEQNLNHDAMYWYRQDPGQGLRLIYYSQIVNDFQKGDIAEGYSVSREKKESFPLTVTSAQKNPTAFYLCASSTGGWGTDTQYFGPGTRLTVL.